The 27 T cell receptor beta chains reported below all come from one sample, sequenced in a study of cytomegalovirus exposure and HLA in healthy donors. Researchers ran the PCR with 60 Vbeta and 13 Jbeta primers. The data were produced by immunoSEQ multiplex PCR, yet TCRdb's version contains in-frame clones alone and is incomplete. The sample has approximately 150,000 clones; around three quarters are singletons. The sample was PBMCs. The source of these receptors is a woman in her 40s in good health and CMV-seronegative.

This chain joins TRBV19 and TRBJ1-3; weak D call: TRBD1 (5 bases). Trimming removed 5 bases from V and 2 bases from J, with 7 bases in between. The CDR3 is made up of 13 amino acids. Germline V lookup: CDR1 LNHDA, CDR2 SQIVND (reference sequence). CDR3 in amino acids: CASSQGPGNTIYF. DNA for the CDR3: TGTGCCAGTAGTCAGGGTCCTGGAAACACCATATATTTT.

V is TRBV28 and J is TRBJ1-2; possible D gene TRBD1, 6 bases. The V gene's germline CDR1 is MDHEN and CDR2 SYDVKM. V gave up 11 bases and J gave up 6 bases, with 16 bases separating them. The CDR3 runs 12 residues. CDR3 DNA sequence: TGTGCCTCCCTCGAGGGGGTTGATGGCTACACCTTC. This codes for CASLEGVDGYTF.

The sample holds a few counts of this clone. The V call is TRBV10-3, the J call TRBJ1-2; weak D call: TRBD1 (5 bases). V lost 3 bases, J lost 2 bases, and 7 bases lay in between. In germline, CDR1 is ENHRY, CDR2 SYGVKD. CDR3 length: 13 amino acids. The CDR3 loop is CAISDAGNYGYTF. The CDR3 nucleotides read TGTGCCATCAGTGACGCAGGGAACTATGGCTACACCTTC.

Concerning this clone itself: The same CDR3 also results from other DNA sequences found in this sample. DNA of the CDR3: TGTGCCAGCTCACGGGACAGGGACACTGAAGCTTTCTTT. Its protein product is CASSRDRDTEAFF. V gene TRBV18 combines with J gene TRBJ1-1, with 9 bases lining up with TRBD1. CDR3 length: 13 amino acids. The germline gives CDR1 KGHSH, CDR2 LQKENI. V shed 4 bases, J shed 3 bases, and the junction held 0 bases outside the gene matches.

The genes are TRBV18 and TRBJ2-2; 7 bases are a match to TRBD1. V shed 5 bases and J 4 bases; nucleotides not matched to a gene: 10. This CDR3 spans 16 amino acids. CDR1 KGHSH and CDR2 LQKENI come from the germline V gene. CDR3 sequence: CASSSRQGLSTGELFF. The CDR3 DNA reads as TGTGCCAGCTCATCCAGACAGGGCCTGTCCACCGGGGAGCTGTTTTTT.

This clone appeared once. Here the CDR3 reads CASSQDTTSGVIYEQYF. The CDR3 region has the DNA TGCGCCAGCAGCCAAGATACGACTAGCGGGGTGATTTACGAGCAGTACTTC. This chain joins TRBV4-1 and TRBJ2-5; 11 nucleotides line up with TRBD2. The DNA matches TRBJ2-7 better at its end, which makes the J call doubtful. Germline V gives CDR1 MGHRA, CDR2 YSYEKL. This CDR3 is 17 amino acids long.

The V call is TRBV14, the J call TRBJ2-5; 9 bases line up with TRBD1. The germline CDR1 and CDR2 sequences are SGHDN and FVKESK. J lost 2 bases, V lost 4 bases, and 5 bases had no gene match. This CDR3 spans 15 amino acids. CDR3 region: CASSRGTGNQETQYF. In DNA, the CDR3 is TGTGCCAGCAGCCGGGGGACAGGGAATCAAGAGACCCAGTACTTC. Combining the CDR3 with reference TRBV14 and TRBJ2-5 gives the whole variable domain EAGVTQFPSHSVIEKGQTVTLRCDPISGHDNLYWYRRVMGKEIKFLLHFVKESKQDESGMPNNRFLAERTGGTYSTLKVQPAELEDSGVYFCASSRGTGNQETQYFGPGTRLLVL.

The chain is built from TRBV7-6 and TRBJ2-5; 10 bases map to TRBD1. CDR1 is SGHVS, CDR2 FNYEAQ, per germline. This CDR3 spans 16 amino acids. With V trimmed by 1 base and J by 0 bases, 2 bases remained unmatched. CDR3 amino acids: CASSLGGTGDQETQYF. For the CDR3, the DNA is TGTGCCAGCAGCTTAGGGGGGACAGGGGACCAAGAGACCCAGTACTTC.

V and J are TRBV30 and TRBJ2-7; D might be TRBD1 (5 bases). Trimming cost V 2 bases and J 3 bases, with 14 bases left between them. Per germline, CDR1 GTSNPN and CDR2 SVGIG (reference sequence). The CDR3 is made up of 14 amino acids. The CDR3 DNA reads as TGTGCCTGGAGTCCTCAGGGTGTTCGCTACGAGCAGTACTTC. This translates into CAWSPQGVRYEQYF.

The V gene is TRBV9, the J gene TRBJ1-1, with TRBD1 identical over 8 bases. CDR3 length equals 15 residues. The germline V gene encodes CDR1 SGDLS and CDR2 YYNGEE. The ends lost 3 bases at V and 1 base at J; junction bases unmatched: 5. The CDR3 reads CASSDRDRTNTEAFF. The CDR3 region has the DNA TGTGCCAGCAGCGACCGGGACAGGACGAACACTGAAGCTTTCTTT.

The J gene is TRBJ2-5, the V gene TRBV5-1; D remains unclear. The CDR3 totals 12 residues. V lost 1 base to trimming and J lost 2 bases, with 3 bases between them. Per the germline V gene, CDR1 is SGHRS and CDR2 is YFSETQ. CDR3 coding DNA: TGCGCCAGCAGCTTGTCTCAAGAGACCCAGTACTTC. Translating it yields CASSLSQETQYF.

This chain's CDR3 is CASSPSPLTYEQYF. Written as DNA, the CDR3 is TGTGCCAGCAGTCCGAGCCCCTTAACCTACGAGCAGTACTTC. This chain uses TRBV6-5 with TRBJ2-7; D unclear. CDR3 size: 14 residues. V was pared by 5 bases and J by 2 bases, with 13 bases between. Germline-derived CDR1 and CDR2 are MNHEY and SVGAGI.

The CDR3: CASSVLGQGGEETQYF. For the CDR3, the DNA is TGTGCCAGCAGCGTATTGGGACAGGGGGGGGAAGAGACCCAGTACTTC. The J gene is TRBJ2-5, the V gene TRBV9, with 11 nucleotides matching TRBD1. Trimming at V came to 1 base and at J to 3 bases, leaving 5 bases not matched to a gene. Germline V gives CDR1 SGDLS, CDR2 YYNGEE. The CDR3 runs to 16 residues.

The chain employs TRBV5-1 and TRBJ1-3; D call uncertain. CDR1 is SGHRS and CDR2 is YFSETQ in the germline V gene. V was trimmed by 2 bases and J by 4 bases, leaving 13 bases between them. This CDR3 region has 15 residues. As DNA, the CDR3 is TGCGCCAGCAGCTTAACGGAGTCGAGAGGAAACACCATATATTTT. Protein product: CASSLTESRGNTIYF.

This clone has only a few counts. J is TRBJ2-3 and V is TRBV30; D remains unclear. This CDR3 has 15 residues. V was trimmed by 0 bases and J by 4 bases, leaving 14 bases between them. Germline V CDR1 and CDR2: GTSNPN, SVGIG (reference sequence). Here the CDR3 DNA reads TGTGCCTGGAGTGTCTGGGCAGCAGGATCAGATACGCAGTATTTT. It is translated as CAWSVWAAGSDTQYF.

The chain employs TRBV5-6 and TRBJ2-7; D gene unclear. The CDR3 is 12 amino acids. Germline values: CDR1 SGHDT, CDR2 YYEEEE. V was shortened by 3 bases and J by 3 bases, with 7 bases between the two germline ends. The CDR3 loop reads CASSSLLYEQYF. The CDR3 DNA is TGTGCCAGCAGCTCCCTACTCTACGAGCAGTACTTC.

This sequence joins TRBV30 and TRBJ1-1; D is possibly TRBD1 (6 bases). Germline V lookup: CDR1 GTSNPN, CDR2 SVGIG (reference sequence). The CDR3 covers 12 residues. Trimming took off 2 bases at V and 10 bases at J, with 14 bases between the two ends. The DNA of the CDR3 is TGTGCCTGGAGTATAAAACAGGGCGCAGCTTTCTTT. Its translation: CAWSIKQGAAFF.

For this clone: At one end the junction does not follow the germline gene, possibly because of a read error. The chain couples TRBV6-1 to TRBJ1-1, with D tentatively TRBD1 (5 bases). CDR1 and CDR2 (germline): MNHNS, SASEGT. CDR3 length equals 12 residues. For the CDR3, the DNA is TGTGCCAGCAGGGAAGGACACCGGGAAGCTTTCTTT. Translating it yields CASREGHREAFF.

The chain is built from TRBV5-6 and TRBJ2-3; 11 nucleotides line up with TRBD1. The CDR3 extends over 15 amino acids. V gave up 3 bases and J gave up 5 bases; unmatched junction bases: 5. In germline, CDR1 is SGHDT, CDR2 YYEEEE. The CDR3: CASSWAGTGGDTQYF. The CDR3 DNA follows: TGTGCCAGCAGCTGGGCCGGGACAGGGGGAGATACGCAGTATTTT.

This clone was seen a handful of times. The J gene is TRBJ1-1, the V gene TRBV10-3; TRBD1 agrees at 7 bases. With V trimmed by 7 bases and J by 1 base, 12 bases remained unmatched. Looked up from germline, CDR1 is ENHRY and CDR2 is SYGVKD. The CDR3 runs 16 residues. CDR3 nucleotides: TGTGCCATCACAAGGGGGAGAGGGACAGCGAACACTGAAGCTTTCTTT. The encoded protein is CAITRGRGTANTEAFF.

The gene calls are TRBV7-9 and TRBJ2-5, with 7 bases that match TRBD1. Germline V gives CDR1 SEHNR, CDR2 FQNEAQ (reference sequence). This CDR3 has 15 amino acids. The V segment lost 3 bases and the J segment 1 base; nucleotides outside the gene matches: 5. In nucleotides, the CDR3 is TGTGCCAGCAGCTTCCGCCGGGACAGCCAAGAGACCCAGTACTTC. It is translated as CASSFRRDSQETQYF. Complete variable domain (other parts from reference TRBV7-9 and TRBJ2-5): DTGVSQNPRHKITKRGQNVTFRCDPISEHNRLYWYRQTLGQGPEFLTYFQNEAQLEKSRLLSDRFSAERPKGSFSTLEIQRTEQGDSAMYLCASSFRRDSQETQYFGPGTRLLVL.

The gene calls are TRBV30 and TRBJ2-3; 8 bases are a match to TRBD2. This CDR3 region has 13 residues. The V and J ends lost 7 bases and 4 bases, in that order; junction bases with no gene match: 7. In germline, CDR1 is GTSNPN, CDR2 SVGIG (reference sequence). The CDR3 coding sequence is TGTGCCTCGGACCGGGGGGGCGCAGATACGCAGTATTTT. Protein product: CASDRGGADTQYF.

V usage is TRBV5-1 and J usage is TRBJ1-3; 8 bases match TRBD1. Germline V gene sequence: CDR1 SGHRS, CDR2 YFSETQ. V was pared by 3 bases and J by 2 bases, with 7 bases of the junction left unmatched. This CDR3 comprises 16 residues. CDR3 sequence: CASSWTGQGPGNTIYF. The CDR3 DNA reads TGCGCCAGCAGCTGGACAGGACAGGGACCTGGAAACACCATATATTTT. Complete variable domain (other parts from reference TRBV5-1 and TRBJ1-3): KAGVTQTPRYLIKTRGQQVTLSCSPISGHRSVSWYQQTPGQGLQFLFEYFSETQRNKGNFPGRFSGRQFSNSRSEMNVSTLELGDSALYLCASSWTGQGPGNTIYFGEGSWLTVV.

The CDR3 sequence is CASSLNGQGAGEKLFF. The CDR3 nucleotides read TGCGCCAGCAGCTTGAACGGACAGGGAGCGGGCGAAAAACTGTTTTTT. The chain links TRBV5-1 to TRBJ1-4; 8 bases are a match to TRBD1. This CDR3 comprises 16 residues. Germline assignment: CDR1 SGHRS and CDR2 YFSETQ. Germline trimming cut 1 base from V and 8 bases from J; bases unmatched to any gene: 10. Drawing the rest from reference TRBV5-1 and TRBJ1-4, the complete variable domain is KAGVTQTPRYLIKTRGQQVTLSCSPISGHRSVSWYQQTPGQGLQFLFEYFSETQRNKGNFPGRFSGRQFSNSRSEMNVSTLELGDSALYLCASSLNGQGAGEKLFFGSGTQLSVL.

The chain employs TRBV5-4 and TRBJ2-1; TRBD1 is a possible D gene (5 bases). The germline gives CDR1 SGHNT, CDR2 YYREEE (reference sequence). CDR3 length: 13 amino acids. V shed 4 bases and J shed 7 bases, with 12 bases lying between them. As DNA, the CDR3 is TGTGCCAGCAGCATCCCCCAGGGTAATGAGCAGTTCTTC. It encodes CASSIPQGNEQFF.

The chain links TRBV5-1 to TRBJ2-5; D perhaps matches TRBD1 (5 bases). The V gene's germline CDR1 is SGHRS and CDR2 YFSETQ. The V and J ends lost 7 bases and 6 bases respectively, with 10 bases between them. CDR3 size: 11 residues. Here the CDR3 DNA reads TGCGCCAGCTTAGGGGATAAGACCCAGTACTTC. This codes for CASLGDKTQYF.

The V call is TRBV19, the J call TRBJ2-7; tentative D call: TRBD1 (6 bases). V lost 1 base to trimming and J lost 2 bases, with 9 bases between them. The CDR3 totals 14 residues. Germline CDR1 LNHDA, CDR2 SQIVND (reference sequence). The CDR3 reads CASSIGGLTYEQYF. DNA of the CDR3: TGTGCCAGTAGTATAGGGGGGCTAACCTACGAGCAGTACTTC.